This TCR beta chain derives from a study of post-analysis software for immune sequencing data. Overall study findings and caveats: Normalized Chao1 diversity in multiple sclerosis patients fell significantly below that of controls.

Comment on this clonotype: Its antigen is not identified.

Unique-molecular-identifier-tagged TCR beta cDNA libraries were used. Once about 0.85 to 11 million T cells were used, approximately 520,000 cDNA molecules resulted. TCRdb processed the PCR reads anew with MiXCR; each CDR3 protein has one entry. The sample has 650,000 to 850,000 distinct CDR3 sequences; 53% are singletons. The material sequenced was blood. The source is a girl aged 5-17 years with multiple sclerosis.

The CDR3 spells CASSIGTSGRAGYNEQFF. In nucleotides, the CDR3 is TGTGCCAGTAGTATAGGGACTAGCGGGAGAGCAGGTTACAATGAGCAGTTCTTC. The rearrangement joins TRBV19 to TRBJ2-1, with 13 bases lining up with TRBD2. CDR1 and CDR2 from the germline V gene are LNHDA and SQIVND (reference sequence). There are 18 residues in the CDR3. V was pared by 1 base and J by 4 bases, with 7 bases of the junction left unmatched.